One and the same sample provided the 12 T cell receptor beta chains below, sequenced in a study of OX40 agonist ivuxolimab in advanced cancers. Assay: immunoSEQ multiplex PCR; the TCRdb copy retains only in-frame clones and omits some. Counted here are about 41,000 clones, about 91% occurring once; the ten biggest clones make up 20% to 25%. Here the sequenced sample was CD4+ or CD8+ T cells sorted from blood, taken in a trial of the OX40 agonist ivuxolimab. These receptors were taken from an adult with an advanced solid tumor such as melanoma, head and neck, liver or kidney cancer.

This clone was recorded only once. The J gene is TRBJ2-7, the V gene TRBV27; either TRBD1 or TRBD2 may fit D (5 bases each). The CDR3 covers 13 residues. The V end lost 4 bases, the J end lost 1 base, and 8 bases lay between the germline ends. Germline CDR1 and CDR2: MNHEY and SMNVEV (reference sequence). CDR3 sequence reads: CASSWDGSYEQYF. CDR3 sequence (DNA): TGTGCCAGCAGTTGGGACGGTTCCTACGAGCAGTACTTC.

The rearrangement uses TRBV27 and TRBJ1-5; TRBD1 agrees at 9 bases. From germline, CDR1 is MNHEY and CDR2 SMNVEV (reference sequence). V lost 5 bases to trimming and J lost 7 bases; unmatched junction nucleotides: 6. This CDR3 region has 14 residues. CDR3 DNA sequence: TGTGCCAGCAGTCAGGACAGGGGACGGCAGCCCCAGCATTTT. Translated, it gives CASSQDRGRQPQHF.

This clone appeared a single time. The V call is TRBV19, the J call TRBJ1-1; D is ambiguous. V lost 7 bases, J lost 6 bases, and 15 bases lay in between. CDR3 length equals 13 residues. Germline CDR1 and CDR2: LNHDA and SQIVND (reference sequence). The CDR3 nucleotides are TGTGCCAGTATCCCCTCCTTAGCCGCTGAAGCTTTCTTT. Its translation is CASIPSLAAEAFF.

The rearrangement uses TRBV7-6 and TRBJ2-1, with 8 nucleotides matching TRBD1. The junction had 5 bases not matched to a gene; V was cut back by 6 bases and J by 4 bases. Germline CDR1 SGHVS, CDR2 FNYEAQ. There are 14 residues in the CDR3. CDR3 region: CASSYGQGYNEQFF. CDR3 coding DNA: TGTGCCAGCAGTTATGGACAGGGATACAATGAGCAGTTCTTC. Filled out from reference TRBV7-6 and TRBJ2-1, the complete variable domain reads GAGVSQSPRYKVTKRGQDVALRCDPISGHVSLYWYRQALGQGPEFLTYFNYEAQQDKSGLPNDRFSAERPEGSISTLTIQRTEQRDSAMYRCASSYGQGYNEQFFGPGTRLTVL.

This chain links TRBV4-1 with TRBJ2-7, with D possibly being TRBD2 (5 bases). The ends were cut back, 5 bases at V and 2 bases at J, with 16 bases in the middle. The germline V gene has CDR1 MGHRA and CDR2 YSYEKL. This CDR3 has 15 amino acids. For the CDR3, the DNA is TGCGCCAGCAGCTCCATTTTCATAGCGACCTACGAGCAGTACTTC. As protein: CASSSIFIATYEQYF.

The sample holds one count of this clone. The rearrangement uses TRBV30 and TRBJ2-3, with unresolved D. The CDR3 runs 13 residues. The V end was cut by 2 bases, the J end by 2 bases, with 8 bases between. Per the germline V gene, CDR1 is GTSNPN and CDR2 is SVGIG (reference sequence). The CDR3 coding sequence is TGTGCCTGGAGTCTTGGGATCACAGATACGCAGTATTTT. Amino acids: CAWSLGITDTQYF.

In DNA, the CDR3 is TGTGCCAGCAGCTTCGGTGGAGATACGCAGTATTTT. It is translated as CASSFGGDTQYF. This chain links TRBV5-6 with TRBJ2-3; D unclear. Trimming removed 2 bases at V and 5 bases at J, with 6 bases between. In germline, CDR1 is SGHDT, CDR2 YYEEEE. The CDR3 runs to 12 residues. The whole variable domain, filled in from reference TRBV5-6 and TRBJ2-3, reads DAGVTQSPTHLIKTRGQQVTLRCSPKSGHDTVSWYQQALGQGPQFIFQYYEEEERQRGNFPDRFSGHQFPNYSSELNVNALLLGDSALYLCASSFGGDTQYFGPGTRLTVL.

J is TRBJ2-7 and V is TRBV4-1; D is perhaps TRBD2 (5 bases). Trimming left V 0 bases short and J 7 bases short, with 19 bases between. The CDR3 is 16 residues long. CDR1 and CDR2 (germline): MGHRA, YSYEKL. The CDR3 sequence is CASSQDPGRAAFEQYF. The CDR3 DNA is TGCGCCAGCAGCCAAGATCCCGGGCGGGCCGCATTTGAGCAGTACTTC.

This clone was seen repeatedly, ten times or more. The chain combines TRBV6-5 with TRBJ2-1; 13 nucleotides line up with TRBD2. The CDR3 extends over 15 amino acids. V lost 6 bases to trimming and J lost 7 bases; unmatched junction nucleotides: 6. CDR1 and CDR2 from the germline V gene are MNHEY and SVGAGI. CDR3 region: CASSRGTSGKNEQFF. The CDR3 DNA reads TGTGCCAGCAGCCGCGGGACTAGCGGGAAGAATGAGCAGTTCTTC.

The chain couples TRBV29-1 to TRBJ1-2, with D tentatively TRBD1 (5 bases). Germline V CDR1 and CDR2: SQVTM, ANQGSEA. The CDR3 runs 11 residues. Trimming took off 7 bases at V and 5 bases at J, with 11 bases between the two ends. The CDR3 DNA is TGCAGCGAGGGAGGGGATTATGGCTACACCTTC. Its translation is CSEGGDYGYTF.

J is TRBJ2-7 and V is TRBV6-5; the match to TRBD1 covers 9 bases. Germline CDR1 and CDR2: MNHEY and SVGAGI. V shed 2 bases and J 7 bases; nucleotides not matched to a gene: 6. The CDR3 is 14 residues long. The CDR3 loop is CASSYGTGMKEQYF. Here the CDR3 DNA reads TGTGCCAGCAGTTACGGGACAGGGATGAAAGAGCAGTACTTC.

V and J are TRBV25-1 and TRBJ2-1, with 8 nucleotides matching TRBD1. V dropped 11 bases and J dropped 5; count of bases not matched to a gene: 5. The CDR3 loop spans 12 amino acids. Germline assignment: CDR1 MGHDK and CDR2 SYGVNS. The CDR3 DNA reads TGTGCCGCGCGGGACAGGAACAATGAGCAGTTCTTC. This sequence encodes CAARDRNNEQFF. The variable domain in full, with the rest retrieved from reference TRBV25-1 and TRBJ2-1, is EADIYQTPRYLVIGTGKKITLECSQTMGHDKMYWYQQDPGMELHLIHYSYGVNSTEKGDLSSESTVSRIRTEHFPLTLESARPSHTSQYLCAARDRNNEQFFGPGTRLTVL.